The 12 T cell receptor beta chains below all came from one sample that was sequenced in a study of a mutant IDH1 vaccine in newly diagnosed glioma. TCRdb's copy holds only in-frame clones and misses some; the assay was immunoSEQ multiplex PCR. The sample holds 30,000 or so clones, roughly 90% seen once. Stated time point: week 47, end of study. A single vaccine dose contained 300 ug of mutant IDH1 20-mer peptide, and topical imiquimod was used with it. The antigens for these receptors are not known. Source: PBMCs, taken from a glioma patient whose treatment included an IDH1 peptide vaccine. The receptors were sampled from a man aged 40-55 years with glioma.

This rearrangement joins TRBV7-2 to TRBJ2-1; 12 bases match TRBD2. Germline V gene data show CDR1 as SGHTA and CDR2 as FQGNSA. V lost 6 bases to trimming and J lost 6 bases; unmatched junction nucleotides: 6. The CDR3 loop spans 15 amino acids. The CDR3 DNA sequence: TGTGCCAGCAGTTCTGGACTAGCGGGGCCCAATGAGCAGTTCTTC. Translating gives CASSSGLAGPNEQFF.

The chain carries TRBV29-1 and TRBJ2-5; D not resolved. V was clipped by 1 base and J by 4 bases, with 10 bases between them. The CDR3 totals 13 residues. Germline V gene data show CDR1 as SQVTM and CDR2 as ANQGSEA. This chain's CDR3 is CSVEARVGETQYF. In nucleotides, the CDR3 is TGCAGCGTTGAAGCCCGAGTGGGAGAGACCCAGTACTTC. Full variable domain (rest looked up from reference TRBV29-1 and TRBJ2-5): SAVISQKPSRDICQRGTSLTIQCQVDSQVTMMFWYRQQPGQSLTLIATANQGSEATYESGFVIDKFPISRPNLTFSTLTVSNMSPEDSSIYLCSVEARVGETQYFGPGTRLLVL.

The chain links TRBV30 to TRBJ2-1, with no clear D. The germline V and J ends were trimmed by 0 bases and 6 bases, with 12 bases remaining between them. The length of the CDR3 is 14 residues. The germline CDR1 and CDR2 sequences are GTSNPN and SVGIG (reference sequence). CDR3 DNA sequence: TGTGCCTGGAGTGTAACCCTCGGTCGCAATGAGCAGTTCTTC. Translated, it gives CAWSVTLGRNEQFF.

This chain uses TRBV28 with TRBJ2-3; the D gene is possibly TRBD1 (6 bases). The germline V and J ends were trimmed by 2 bases and 2 bases, with 8 bases remaining between them. The V gene's germline CDR1 is MDHEN and CDR2 SYDVKM. The CDR3 runs to 14 residues. The CDR3 region is CASSLRQDTDTQYF. The CDR3 DNA reads as TGTGCCAGCAGTTTAAGACAGGACACAGATACGCAGTATTTT.

In its sample, this clone was seen once. The V and J genes are TRBV4-1 and TRBJ1-2; TRBD1 matches at 9 bases. Germline V gene lookup returns CDR1 MGHRA and CDR2 YSYEKL. Trimming cost V 3 bases and J 8 bases; bases outside gene matches: 7. The CDR3 runs to 14 residues. The CDR3 is CASSHTGGGGGYTF. The CDR3 bases are TGCGCCAGCAGCCACACAGGGGGCGGAGGGGGCTACACCTTC.

This chain connects TRBV10-3 to TRBJ2-1; 15 nucleotides align to TRBD2. The CDR3 consists of 16 residues. The germline CDR1 and CDR2 sequences are ENHRY and SYGVKD. Trimming removed 4 bases from V and 6 bases from J; junction bases left unmatched: 4. CDR3 nucleotide sequence: TGTGCCATCAGTGGTGGACTAGCGGGAGGGACCAATGAGCAGTTCTTC. Encoded protein: CAISGGLAGGTNEQFF.

The V gene is TRBV7-2, the J gene TRBJ2-3; D is unresolved. Trimming pared 5 bases from V and 7 bases from J, leaving 10 bases between. The CDR3 runs to 12 residues. Germline CDR1 is SGHTA and CDR2 is FQGNSA. CDR3 nucleotides: TGTGCCAGCAGCCGGGCCCCCAATACGCAGTATTTT. Translating gives CASSRAPNTQYF.

The CDR3, as DNA: TGTGCCAGCAGCTTAACCCAAGGGAGGGCCTACGAGCAGTACTTC. It encodes CASSLTQGRAYEQYF. The gene calls are TRBV5-6 and TRBJ2-7; TRBD2 matches at 7 bases. Losses at the gene ends were 2 bases for V and 2 bases for J; bases not matched to a gene: 7. The length of the CDR3 is 15 residues. Germline CDR1 SGHDT, CDR2 YYEEEE.

The chain uses TRBV7-2 and TRBJ1-5, with 8 bases lining up with TRBD1. Germline V gives CDR1 SGHTA, CDR2 FQGNSA. Trimming took 3 bases from V and 4 from J; bases not matched to a gene: 8. The CDR3 runs to 16 residues. The CDR3 DNA follows: TGTGCCAGCAGCTTGGGGGGGACAGGCACGAATCAGCCCCAGCATTTT. This encodes CASSLGGTGTNQPQHF.

The chain carries TRBV7-2 and TRBJ2-7; 11 bases fit TRBD2. The germline V gene has CDR1 SGHTA and CDR2 FQGNSA. Trimming took 5 bases from V and 2 from J; bases not matched to a gene: 5. This CDR3 region has 15 residues. The CDR3, as DNA: TGTGCCAGCAGCCCGGGACTAGCGGAAACCTACGAGCAGTACTTC. Translation: CASSPGLAETYEQYF.

The table lists this clone with a count of one. J is TRBJ1-3 and V is TRBV14, with 7 bases matching TRBD1. The CDR3 has 17 residues. V gave up 4 bases and J gave up 1 base; unmatched junction bases: 10. Germline CDR1 reads SGHDN; CDR2 reads FVKESK. As DNA, the CDR3 is TGTGCCAGCAGCCCTAATCGAGGGGGCGCATCTGGAAACACCATATATTTT. This translates into CASSPNRGGASGNTIYF.

The chain couples TRBV7-7 to TRBJ2-5; TRBD1 or TRBD2 may be the D gene (6 bases each). Per germline, CDR1 SSHAT and CDR2 FNYEAQ (reference sequence). The CDR3 covers 15 residues. Between the trimmed V and J ends, which lost 5 bases and 5 bases, there was a span of 18 bases. The CDR3 is CASSPSLGGRETQYF. As DNA, the CDR3 is TGTGCCAGCAGCCCCTCGTTGGGGGGCAGGGAGACCCAGTACTTC.